Here is one T cell receptor (beta chain) with its context. As yet, its antigen is unknown. These data originate in a study of T-cell reconstitution after alpha-beta-depleted transplantation in children. The TCRbeta library incorporated unique molecular identifiers. MiXCR, applied by TCRdb to the PCR reads, yields one record per CDR3 protein. The sample lists about 210,000 distinct CDR3 sequences; roughly 18% were seen once. Regarding the study as a whole: Alpha-beta T cells present about two months after transplant were reported to originate from several hundred expanded graft clones. One year after transplant, T-cell counts and diversity came mostly from newly produced T cells. Surviving recipient T cells and thymic progenitors produced the high day-60 TCRbeta diversity seen in some patients.

The CDR3 is made up of 13 amino acids. The V segment lost 6 bases and the J segment 5 bases; nucleotides outside the gene matches: 5. The germline V gene encodes CDR1 SQVTM and CDR2 ANQGSEA. The J gene is TRBJ2-5, the V gene TRBV29-1; 11 bases line up with TRBD2. This clonotype was sampled from a male patient between 2 and 10 years old who had a stem cell transplant for acute lymphoblastic leukemia, so the T cells may come from the graft donor. The material sequenced was PBMCs, mostly from graft donor cells, taken 360 days after TCRalphabeta/CD19-depleted stem cell transplant. DNA for the CDR3: TGCAGCGTATCTAGCGGGGGGCAGGAGACCCAGTACTTC. Protein product: CSVSSGGQETQYF.